Each of the 25 T cell receptor beta chains below was sequenced from the same sample in a study of blood T cells in healthy people across ages (dated by TCRdb to 2014 to 2015). Receptors were amplified or captured by 5' RACE. These reads were obtained on an Illumina HiSeq 2500. The second PCR ran for about 6 to 12 cycles and used a J-beta primer mix along with a sample-barcoded 5' primer. TCRdb reworked the public reads: Q25 trimming with fastp, MiXCR clone assembly, productive beta chains retained. Under each unique CDR3 protein, matching rows form one entry showing the most common genes and DNA. The sample table shows roughly 1,300,000 distinct CDR3 sequences, and approximately 59% are seen once. Jointly, the top ten make up 5.5% to 8% of the sample. Sequenced material: blood. These receptor sequences come from a man younger than 35 in good health.

This clonotype was recorded once. V is TRBV6-1 and J is TRBJ1-4; 8 nucleotides line up with TRBD1. The CDR3 totals 15 residues. V dropped 8 bases and J dropped 8; count of bases not matched to a gene: 13. In germline, CDR1 is MNHNS, CDR2 SASEGT. This CDR3 reads CASAHSGGGGEKLFF. The DNA of the CDR3 is TGTGCCAGCGCCCACTCAGGGGGCGGTGGGGAAAAACTGTTTTTT.

This rearrangement joins TRBV28 to TRBJ2-7; D may be TRBD1 (6 bases). Trimming took 6 bases from V and 5 from J, leaving 17 bases between them. This CDR3 spans 14 amino acids. Germline-derived CDR1 and CDR2 are MDHEN and SYDVKM. CDR3 DNA sequence: TGTGCCAGCAGGTACAGGGAACGGCACCACGAGCAGTACTTC. Its translation: CASRYRERHHEQYF.

This chain uses TRBV5-1 with TRBJ2-5; D is unresolved. CDR3 size: 13 residues. The ends were cut back, 5 bases at V and 1 base at J, with 9 bases in the middle. Per the germline V gene, CDR1 is SGHRS and CDR2 is YFSETQ. The CDR3 here is CASRLLPQETQYF. CDR3 DNA sequence: TGCGCCAGCAGGCTTCTACCCCAAGAGACCCAGTACTTC. The entire variable domain, with the rest obtained from reference TRBV5-1 and TRBJ2-5, is as follows: KAGVTQTPRYLIKTRGQQVTLSCSPISGHRSVSWYQQTPGQGLQFLFEYFSETQRNKGNFPGRFSGRQFSNSRSEMNVSTLELGDSALYLCASRLLPQETQYFGPGTRLLVL.

This clonotype occurred a few times. V usage is TRBV3-1 and J usage is TRBJ2-3; 8 bases fit TRBD2. Germline values: CDR1 LGHDT, CDR2 YNNKEL (reference sequence). The CDR3 runs 14 residues. V was pared by 8 bases and J by 6 bases, with 10 bases of the junction left unmatched. The CDR3 DNA reads as TGTGCCAGCCAAGAAGCGGGAGTCGAGGATACGCAGTATTTT. It yields the protein CASQEAGVEDTQYF.

V usage is TRBV6-5 and J usage is TRBJ2-1, with 7 nucleotides matching TRBD2. From germline, CDR1 is MNHEY and CDR2 SVGAGI. The V and J ends lost 6 bases and 10 bases, in that order; junction bases with no gene match: 15. The CDR3 has 15 residues. The CDR3 DNA is TGTGCCAGCAGCCCGCCGGGGATGGGGGGGTTGGAGCAGTTCTTC. Protein sequence: CASSPPGMGGLEQFF.

The chain recombines TRBV4-1 with TRBJ2-7; 7 bases map to TRBD1. Germline trimming cut 4 bases from V and 0 bases from J; bases unmatched to any gene: 6. This CDR3 region has 15 residues. CDR1 is MGHRA, CDR2 YSYEKL, per germline. Written as DNA, the CDR3 is TGCGCCAGCAGCCGGACAGGTGACTACTCCTACGAGCAGTACTTC. Residues: CASSRTGDYSYEQYF.

The V gene is TRBV20-1, the J gene TRBJ2-7, with D tentatively TRBD2 (6 bases). This CDR3 has 14 amino acids. Trimming removed 3 bases from V and 2 bases from J, with 14 bases in between. Germline CDR1 reads DFQATT; CDR2 reads SNEGSKA (reference sequence). DNA for the CDR3: TGCAGTGCTAGGGTTAGCGGTTCGACCTACGAGCAGTACTTC. As protein: CSARVSGSTYEQYF.

For this clonotype: Lacking the conserved final phenylalanine or tryptophan, this CDR3 likely reflects a read error. The rearrangement joins TRBV20-1 to TRBJ2-5; D might be TRBD1 (5 bases). The V end lost 3 bases, the J end lost 3 bases, and 17 bases lay between the germline ends. Germline V gives CDR1 DFQATT, CDR2 SNEGSKA (reference sequence). The CDR3 has 15 amino acids. Here the CDR3 DNA reads TGCAGTGCTAGGGGGTGGCAGGGCAGAGAAGAGACCCAGTACTCC. This gives the protein CSARGWQGREETQYS.

The DNA for the CDR3 is TGTGCCAGCAAGAAGGCAGGACTACTCTACGAGCAGTACTTC. Protein product: CASKKAGLLYEQYF. This chain connects TRBV27 to TRBJ2-7; the D gene is possibly TRBD2 (6 bases). V lost 7 bases to trimming and J lost 3 bases, with 16 bases between them. CDR3 length: 14 amino acids. Germline-derived CDR1 and CDR2 are MNHEY and SMNVEV (reference sequence).

This clonotype has just a few counts. The gene calls are TRBV25-1 and TRBJ2-3, with D uncertain. CDR3 length: 11 residues. V was shortened by 7 bases and J by 3 bases, with 5 bases between the two germline ends. Germline V gene data show CDR1 as MGHDK and CDR2 as SYGVNS. The CDR3 DNA is TGTGCCAGCAAGAAGACAGATACGCAGTATTTT. Protein sequence: CASKKTDTQYF.

The chain combines TRBV29-1 with TRBJ2-7; D is undetermined. In germline, CDR1 is SQVTM, CDR2 ANQGSEA. The CDR3 length is 9 residues. The CDR3 nucleotides are TGCTGGGGTTCCTACGAGCAGTACTTC. The encoded protein is CWGSYEQYF.

On this clonotype: A much more abundant neighbour one base away suggests this may be a read error. V usage is TRBV15 and J usage is TRBJ2-7; no firm D call. The CDR3 has 13 residues. In germline, CDR1 is LNHNV, CDR2 YYDKDF (reference sequence). The CDR3 DNA reads TGTGCCACCAGCAGAGACCCAGGCTACGCGCAGTACTTC. Residues: CATSRDPGYAQYF.

V gene TRBV28 combines with J gene TRBJ1-4, with D possibly matching TRBD1 (5 bases). CDR3 length: 16 residues. CDR1 is MDHEN, CDR2 SYDVKM, per germline. V was clipped by 4 bases and J by 0 bases, with 12 bases between them. The CDR3 DNA is TGTGCCAGCAGTTCCAACCTCAGGGCAACTAATGAAAAACTGTTTTTT. Protein: CASSSNLRATNEKLFF.

This clonotype appeared a few times. V gene TRBV25-1 combines with J gene TRBJ2-1, with D possibly being TRBD1 (6 bases). Germline loops: CDR1 MGHDK, CDR2 SYGVNS. The CDR3 consists of 15 residues. V gave up 3 bases and J gave up 5 bases, with 14 bases separating them. The CDR3 region is CASSEAGVRHNEQFF. CDR3 nucleotides: TGTGCCAGCAGTGAGGCAGGGGTAAGGCACAATGAGCAGTTCTTC.

The CDR3 is CSVAVTALTGELFF. CDR3 bases: TGCAGCGTTGCGGTTACTGCCCTAACCGGGGAGCTGTTTTTT. The V call is TRBV29-1, the J call TRBJ2-2; D unclear. Germline-derived CDR1 and CDR2 are SQVTM and ANQGSEA. This CDR3 is built from 14 residues. V was shortened by 4 bases and J by 5 bases, with 14 bases between the two germline ends.

The chain is built from TRBV29-1 and TRBJ2-2, with 10 bases matching TRBD1. CDR3 length: 13 amino acids. Trimming cost V 6 bases and J 4 bases; bases outside gene matches: 2. From germline, CDR1 is SQVTM and CDR2 ANQGSEA. The CDR3 DNA reads TGCAGCGTGACAGGGGGCCGCACCGGGGAGCTGTTTTTT. Protein: CSVTGGRTGELFF.

The CDR3 sequence: CASSQVKGARNEQYF. As DNA, the CDR3 is TGTGCCAGCAGCCAAGTAAAAGGGGCGCGGAACGAGCAGTACTTC. The chain combines TRBV14 with TRBJ2-7; tentatively, D is TRBD1 (5 bases). CDR1 and CDR2 (germline): SGHDN, FVKESK. There are 15 residues in the CDR3. Trimming took off 1 base at V and 5 bases at J, with 15 bases between the two ends.

The chain recombines TRBV5-1 with TRBJ2-5; 10 positions agree with TRBD2. Germline V lookup: CDR1 SGHRS, CDR2 YFSETQ. Losses at the gene ends were 1 base for V and 1 base for J; bases not matched to a gene: 7. This CDR3 spans 17 amino acids. As DNA, the CDR3 is TGCGCCAGCAGCTTGAGTAGCGGGAGGTTTGGCCAAGAGACCCAGTACTTC. It is translated as CASSLSSGRFGQETQYF.

Points on this clonotype: Sequence at one end of the junction differs from germline and may be a read error. CDR3 in DNA: TGTGCTAGCAGCCCCACGCACAGGGTAAACTATGGCTACACCTTC. Translation: CASSPTHRVNYGYTF. The chain has TRBV7-7 and TRBJ1-2; D may be TRBD1 (6 bases). The CDR3 consists of 15 residues. Germline V gene data show CDR1 as SSHAT and CDR2 as FNYEAQ (reference sequence).

The J gene is TRBJ1-6, the V gene TRBV7-2, with D tentatively TRBD1 (6 bases). Germline V gene data show CDR1 as SGHTA and CDR2 as FQGNSA. The CDR3 is made up of 15 amino acids. V lost 5 bases and J lost 9, with 17 bases in between. The CDR3 nucleotides are TGTGCCAGCAGCCCAGAATACCCAGGGGTTTCACCCCTCCACTTT. Translating gives CASSPEYPGVSPLHF.

This clonotype showed up just a few times. This chain uses TRBV7-2 with TRBJ2-1; D possibly corresponds to TRBD1 (6 bases). Germline loops: CDR1 SGHTA, CDR2 FQGNSA. V was cut by 2 bases and J by 10 bases, with 12 bases left in between. The CDR3 runs 13 residues. The CDR3 loop is CASSLTTGSEQFF. CDR3 DNA sequence: TGTGCCAGCAGCTTAACAACAGGGAGCGAGCAGTTCTTC.

The chain carries TRBV7-9 and TRBJ1-1; D perhaps matches TRBD1 (6 bases). The CDR3 extends over 13 amino acids. The germline V and J ends were trimmed by 1 base and 7 bases, with 10 bases remaining between them. Germline CDR1 and CDR2: SEHNR and FQNEAQ (reference sequence). This chain's CDR3 is CASSLDGTFEAFF. Written as DNA, the CDR3 is TGTGCCAGCAGCTTAGACGGGACATTTGAAGCTTTCTTT.

The CDR3 nucleotides read TGCAGTGCTAGAGCTCTCGCGGGGGGAACATACAATGAGCAGTTCTTC. Translating it yields CSARALAGGTYNEQFF. The chain couples TRBV20-1 to TRBJ2-1; 8 positions match TRBD2. CDR3 length equals 16 residues. The V gene's germline CDR1 is DFQATT and CDR2 SNEGSKA (reference sequence). J lost 4 bases, V lost 1 base, and 9 bases had no gene match.

As for this clonotype: One end of the junction fails to match germline, which may point to a read error. The V and J genes are TRBV5-1 and TRBJ1-1; the D is unclear. CDR1 and CDR2 from the germline V gene are SGHRS and YFSETQ. The CDR3 totals 14 residues. CDR3 coding DNA: TGCGCCAGCGGCTTGCAAGCCGAGAACACTGAAGCTTTCTTT. It codes for CASGLQAENTEAFF.

The genes are TRBV2 and TRBJ2-7; TRBD1 matches at 9 bases. The CDR3 runs to 15 residues. CDR1 and CDR2 from the germline V gene are SNHLY and FYNNEI. The V and J ends lost 4 bases and 2 bases, in that order; junction bases with no gene match: 6. CDR3 DNA: TGTGCCAGCAGTGCGGGACAGGGAATCACCTACGAGCAGTACTTC. It is translated as CASSAGQGITYEQYF.